One and the same sample provided the 8 T cell receptor beta chains below, sequenced in a study of T cell repertoires in cytomegalovirus infection. TCRdb re-analysed the reads in MiXCR, keeping a single row per CDR3 protein. Of around 450,000 distinct CDR3 sequences detected, around 10% appear once; the ten largest clones hold roughly 10%. Sequenced material: PBMCs. Receptor source: a human donor in good health (CMV status not recorded). Some clones in this sample may be carry-over from other donors' samples.

Only a few counts were recorded for this clonotype. The chain uses TRBV11-3 and TRBJ1-1; D is uncertain. The V gene lost 3 bases and the J gene lost 4 bases, with 9 bases spanning the gap. This CDR3 has 13 residues. Germline CDR1 and CDR2: SGHNT and YENEEA. The CDR3 DNA reads TGTGCCAGCAGCTTGACCGCGGCCACTGAAGCTTTCTTT. The encoded protein is CASSLTAATEAFF.

This clonotype was seen ten or more times. V is TRBV11-2 and J is TRBJ2-3; D possibly uses TRBD1 or TRBD2 (5 bases each). The V and J ends lost 6 bases and 1 base respectively, with 14 bases between them. Germline V gene lookup returns CDR1 SGHAT and CDR2 FQNNGV. The CDR3 sequence is 15 residues long. CDR3 sequence reads: CASRFSRGRTDTQYF. The CDR3 DNA reads as TGTGCCAGCAGATTTTCCCGGGGCCGCACAGATACGCAGTATTTT.

This clonotype was seen repeatedly, ten times or more. The J gene is TRBJ1-5, the V gene TRBV19; a possible D gene is TRBD1 (6 bases). V was cut by 8 bases and J by 6 bases, with 14 bases left in between. Germline V gene lookup returns CDR1 LNHDA and CDR2 SQIVND (reference sequence). The CDR3 has 13 residues. Here the CDR3 DNA reads TGTGCCAGTGGGAGACAGGACGGTCAGCCCCAGCATTTT. It yields the protein CASGRQDGQPQHF. The variable domain in full, with the rest retrieved from reference TRBV19 and TRBJ1-5, is DGGITQSPKYLFRKEGQNVTLSCEQNLNHDAMYWYRQDPGQGLRLIYYSQIVNDFQKGDIAEGYSVSREKKESFPLTVTSAQKNPTAFYLCASGRQDGQPQHFGDGTRLSIL.

This sequence joins TRBV9 and TRBJ2-1, with D possibly matching TRBD2 (5 bases). V lost 0 bases, J lost 4 bases, and 14 bases lay in between. The germline V gene has CDR1 SGDLS and CDR2 YYNGEE. The CDR3 runs to 16 residues. The CDR3 loop is CASSVAGRVGYNEQFF. For the CDR3, the DNA is TGTGCCAGCAGCGTAGCGGGAAGGGTAGGGTACAATGAGCAGTTCTTC. Variable domain in full (rest from reference TRBV9 and TRBJ2-1): DSGVTQTPKHLITATGQRVTLRCSPRSGDLSVYWYQQSLDQGLQFLIQYYNGEERAKGNILERFSAQQFPDLHSELNLSSLELGDSALYFCASSVAGRVGYNEQFFGPGTRLTVL.

Many counts were recorded for this clonotype. This chain links TRBV7-2 with TRBJ1-1; no firm D call. Trimming removed 5 bases from V and 5 bases from J, with 12 bases in between. The length of the CDR3 is 13 residues. CDR1 and CDR2 from the germline V gene are SGHTA and FQGNSA. The CDR3 loop is CASSLQYGTEAFF. CDR3 DNA sequence: TGTGCCAGCAGCCTCCAGTATGGGACTGAAGCTTTCTTT. Looking up the rest from reference TRBV7-2 and TRBJ1-1 gives the full variable domain: GAGVSQSPSNKVTEKGKDVELRCDPISGHTALYWYRQSLGQGLEFLIYFQGNSAPDKSGLPSDRFSAERTGGSVSTLTIQRTQQEDSAVYLCASSLQYGTEAFFGQGTRLTVV.

This clonotype was seen repeatedly, ten times or more. The rearrangement uses TRBV10-3 and TRBJ1-4, with D unclear. CDR1 is ENHRY and CDR2 is SYGVKD in the germline V gene. The CDR3 covers 13 residues. Trimming removed 4 bases from V and 4 bases from J, with 7 bases in between. Here the CDR3 reads CAISGGNNEKLFF. CDR3 nucleotides: TGTGCCATCAGTGGAGGCAATAATGAAAAACTGTTTTTT.

This chain joins TRBV19 and TRBJ1-5; D remains unclear. CDR1 and CDR2 (germline): LNHDA, SQIVND (reference sequence). V lost 3 bases to trimming and J lost 2 bases, with 5 bases between them. The CDR3 is 13 amino acids. The CDR3 nucleotides are TGTGCCAGTAGTATCCCGGGCAATCAGCCCCAGCATTTT. Encoded protein: CASSIPGNQPQHF.

The chain combines TRBV18 with TRBJ2-7; D may match TRBD1 or TRBD2 (6 bases each). V was trimmed by 3 bases and J by 6 bases, leaving 18 bases between them. Germline loops: CDR1 KGHSH, CDR2 LQKENI. The CDR3 spans 15 residues. The CDR3 loop reads CASSPRRGETSEQYF. CDR3 bases: TGTGCCAGCTCACCCCGAAGGGGGGAAACGAGCGAGCAGTACTTC.